A single sample is the source of the 32 T cell receptor beta chains below, sequenced in a study of blood T cell repertoires in COVID-19. Using immunoSEQ multiplex PCR, the repertoire was profiled, and TCRdb retains in-frame clones only, with some absent. The sample includes over 200,000 clones, roughly four fifths of them seen just once. Source material: peripheral blood. These receptors all come from a man aged 50-59 years with active or convalescent COVID-19.

This clone has only one observation. V usage is TRBV18 and J usage is TRBJ2-3; no clear D. In germline, CDR1 is KGHSH, CDR2 LQKENI. The CDR3 runs 14 residues. The V and J ends lost 11 bases and 0 bases respectively, with 15 bases between them. Written as DNA, the CDR3 is TGTGCCGGGCGACGGCCCTCTAGCACAGATACGCAGTATTTT. Encoded protein: CAGRRPSSTDTQYF.

This chain connects TRBV10-3 to TRBJ2-5; TRBD1 aligns across 7 bases. J was trimmed by 0 bases and V by 4 bases; bases with no gene match: 5. The CDR3 totals 15 residues. In germline, CDR1 is ENHRY, CDR2 SYGVKD. CDR3 in DNA: TGTGCCATCAGTGGGGGACAGCAGTACCAAGAGACCCAGTACTTC. Translated, it gives CAISGGQQYQETQYF.

The rearrangement joins TRBV30 to TRBJ1-4; 8 bases are a match to TRBD1. The CDR3 is 15 amino acids. V was clipped by 3 bases and J by 10 bases; unmatched bases: 13. Germline V gene sequence: CDR1 GTSNPN, CDR2 SVGIG (reference sequence). The CDR3 region is CAWSPRTGTIGKLFF. The CDR3 nucleotides are TGTGCCTGGAGCCCCCGGACAGGGACTATTGGAAAACTGTTTTTT.

The rearrangement joins TRBV29-1 to TRBJ2-3, with 10 bases matching TRBD2. From germline, CDR1 is SQVTM and CDR2 ANQGSEA. CDR3 size: 15 residues. Trimming cost V 4 bases and J 5 bases; bases outside gene matches: 9. The CDR3 loop reads CSVAAGTSVLDTQYF. DNA for the CDR3: TGCAGCGTTGCTGCAGGGACTAGCGTTCTAGATACGCAGTATTTT.

The chain uses TRBV7-3 and TRBJ2-4, with D possibly being TRBD1 (5 bases). Trimming removed 2 bases at V and 0 bases at J, with 11 bases between. The length of the CDR3 is 16 residues. Germline-derived CDR1 and CDR2 are SGHTA and FQGTGA. The CDR3 loop reads CASSLWGAVAKNIQYF. CDR3 DNA: TGTGCCAGCAGCTTATGGGGCGCGGTAGCCAAAAACATTCAGTACTTC.

The chain carries TRBV12-3 or TRBV12-4 and TRBJ2-3, with no clear D. CDR3 size: 12 residues. Deletions cut 6 bases from V and 4 bases from J, with 8 bases between. As DNA, the CDR3 is TGTGCCAGCAGCCCACTACCAGATACGCAGTATTTT. Translation: CASSPLPDTQYF.

The V and J genes are TRBV4-1 and TRBJ2-1; 11 bases are shared with TRBD1. CDR3 length equals 14 residues. Per germline, CDR1 MGHRA and CDR2 YSYEKL. The V segment lost 6 bases and the J segment 3 bases; nucleotides outside the gene matches: 1. CDR3 in DNA: TGCGCCAGCAGGGGGACAGGGGGCTACAATGAGCAGTTCTTC. Its protein is CASRGTGGYNEQFF.

V gene TRBV14 combines with J gene TRBJ1-2; 7 nucleotides match TRBD1. Trimming removed 1 base from V and 8 bases from J; junction bases left unmatched: 7. CDR3 size: 14 residues. Germline CDR1 SGHDN, CDR2 FVKESK. CDR3 loop: CASSQAHRGGGYTF. CDR3 nucleotides: TGTGCCAGCAGCCAAGCTCACAGGGGAGGAGGCTACACCTTC.

This clone was counted only a few times. V is TRBV5-1 and J is TRBJ1-5; weak D call: TRBD1 (5 bases). Per the germline V gene, CDR1 is SGHRS and CDR2 is YFSETQ. V was cut by 9 bases and J by 15 bases, with 25 bases left in between. The CDR3 has 13 amino acids. The CDR3 loop reads CANPLLVTTGGHF. CDR3 coding DNA: TGCGCCAACCCCCTATTAGTGACGACCGGGGGGCATTTT.

The chain uses TRBV5-1 and TRBJ2-2; a possible D gene is TRBD1 (5 bases). Germline CDR1 and CDR2: SGHRS and YFSETQ. The V end lost 0 bases, the J end lost 6 bases, and 9 bases lay between the germline ends. This CDR3 is built from 14 residues. In nucleotides, the CDR3 is TGCGCCAGCAGCTTGGGCCAGGGTCCCGGGGAGCTGTTTTTT. It yields the protein CASSLGQGPGELFF.

J is TRBJ2-1 and V is TRBV6-2 or TRBV6-3; TRBD2 matches at 8 bases. The V and J ends lost 3 bases and 8 bases, in that order; junction bases with no gene match: 6. The CDR3 loop spans 14 amino acids. The V gene's germline CDR1 is MNHEY and CDR2 SVGEGT. The CDR3: CASSYRGGRYEQFF. The CDR3 DNA follows: TGTGCCAGCAGTTATCGGGGGGGCCGGTATGAGCAGTTCTTC.

This sequence joins TRBV19 and TRBJ1-4, with TRBD1 matching 8 bases. The CDR3 consists of 18 residues. V trimming: 7 bases; J trimming: 0 bases; junction bases outside the gene matches: 13. CDR1 and CDR2 from the germline V gene are LNHDA and SQIVND (reference sequence). The CDR3 sequence: CASNLQGDGGATNEKLFF. The CDR3, as DNA: TGTGCCAGTAACCTACAGGGGGATGGGGGCGCAACTAATGAAAAACTGTTTTTT. Complete variable domain (other parts from reference TRBV19 and TRBJ1-4): DGGITQSPKYLFRKEGQNVTLSCEQNLNHDAMYWYRQDPGQGLRLIYYSQIVNDFQKGDIAEGYSVSREKKESFPLTVTSAQKNPTAFYLCASNLQGDGGATNEKLFFGSGTQLSVL.

The chain has TRBV23-1 and TRBJ2-2; the match to TRBD1 covers 9 bases. TRBV23-1 is an open reading frame, and its role is uncertain. The CDR3 contains 15 residues. V was pared by 3 bases and J by 4 bases, with 3 bases of the junction left unmatched. The CDR3 spells CASSHRDRATGELFF. The CDR3 region has the DNA TGCGCCAGCAGTCATCGGGACAGGGCCACCGGGGAGCTGTTTTTT.

The rearrangement uses TRBV7-9 and TRBJ2-5, with TRBD2 matching 12 bases. The V gene's germline CDR1 is SEHNR and CDR2 FQNEAQ (reference sequence). With 5 bases clipped from V and 4 bases from J, the junction kept 8 bases outside the gene matches. The CDR3 has 16 amino acids. As DNA, the CDR3 is TGTGCCAGCAGCCGACCGACTAGCGGGGGAGGAGAGACCCAGTACTTC. This translates into CASSRPTSGGGETQYF.

The chain links TRBV2 to TRBJ2-7; 11 nucleotides align to TRBD2. Trimming at V came to 4 bases and at J to 4 bases, leaving 6 bases not matched to a gene. Germline loops: CDR1 SNHLY, CDR2 FYNNEI. CDR3 length: 15 residues. Here the CDR3 DNA reads TGTGCCAGCAGTGCCGCCGGGACTAGCGGTTACGAGCAGTACTTC. Its protein is CASSAAGTSGYEQYF.

This rearrangement joins TRBV25-1 to TRBJ2-7; D not certain. CDR1 is MGHDK, CDR2 SYGVNS, per germline. Trimming took off 2 bases at V and 1 base at J, with 12 bases between the two ends. The CDR3 spans 15 residues. The CDR3 is CASSERWAGSYEQYF. CDR3 DNA sequence: TGTGCCAGCAGTGAAAGGTGGGCCGGATCCTACGAGCAGTACTTC.

This chain links TRBV10-3 with TRBJ1-2; no definite D call. CDR1 is ENHRY and CDR2 is SYGVKD in the germline V gene. The ends were cut back, 7 bases at V and 4 bases at J, with 19 bases in the middle. This CDR3 is built from 15 residues. CDR3 DNA: TGTGCCATCACCCATGAGGGCCTCCAAGGCTATGGCTACACCTTC. Residues: CAITHEGLQGYGYTF.

The DNA of the CDR3 is TGCGCCAGCAGCCTCTCGAAGGGGGCCAGGGAGACCCAGTACTTC. It translates to CASSLSKGARETQYF. This chain uses TRBV5-1 with TRBJ2-5; TRBD1 matches 7 bases. V lost 4 bases to trimming and J lost 5 bases; unmatched junction nucleotides: 11. CDR3 length: 15 residues. Per the germline V gene, CDR1 is SGHRS and CDR2 is YFSETQ.

This chain links TRBV27 with TRBJ1-2; a weak D match, TRBD1 (6 bases). With 6 bases removed from V and 7 bases from J, the gap between germline ends came to 15 bases. Germline values: CDR1 MNHEY, CDR2 SMNVEV (reference sequence). The CDR3 sequence is 13 residues long. CDR3 sequence: CASSPQDRVGYTF. For the CDR3, the DNA is TGTGCCAGCAGCCCCCAGGACAGAGTTGGCTACACCTTC.

The CDR3 sequence is CASGRQSSWNTGELFF. The CDR3 nucleotides read TGTGCCAGCGGTCGCCAATCTAGCTGGAACACCGGGGAGCTGTTTTTT. The chain joins TRBV7-9 to TRBJ2-2, with a weak D call TRBD2 (5 bases). V shed 8 bases and J shed 1 base, with 17 bases lying between them. This CDR3 has 16 residues. CDR1 is SEHNR and CDR2 is FQNEAQ in the germline V gene (reference sequence).

V is TRBV18 and J is TRBJ2-4; 11 bases map to TRBD2. The junction had 6 bases not matched to a gene; V was cut back by 5 bases and J by 6 bases. In germline, CDR1 is KGHSH, CDR2 LQKENI. The CDR3 length is 15 residues. The CDR3 bases are TGTGCCAGCTCATCCTCTAGCGGGGGGTTAAACATTCAGTACTTC. It codes for CASSSSSGGLNIQYF. Variable domain in full (rest from reference TRBV18 and TRBJ2-4): NAGVMQNPRHLVRRRGQEARLRCSPMKGHSHVYWYRQLPEEGLKFMVYLQKENIIDESGMPKERFSAEFPKEGPSILRIQQVVRGDSAAYFCASSSSSGGLNIQYFGAGTRLSVL.

This clone was recorded a few times. CDR3 DNA: TGTGCCAGCAGCCCTACCTCGGGGGGCTACACCTTC. The encoded protein is CASSPTSGGYTF. The J gene is TRBJ1-2, the V gene TRBV2; no definite D call. Germline CDR1 reads SNHLY; CDR2 reads FYNNEI. V lost 6 bases, J lost 8 bases, and 13 bases lay in between. CDR3 size: 12 residues.

The J gene is TRBJ1-1, the V gene TRBV5-1; 7 bases match TRBD1. The CDR3 sequence is 14 residues long. V lost 8 bases, J lost 1 base, and 8 bases stayed unmatched. The germline CDR1 and CDR2 sequences are SGHRS and YFSETQ. CDR3 sequence reads: CASTLGTENTEAFF. The DNA for the CDR3 is TGCGCCAGTACCTTGGGGACAGAGAACACTGAAGCTTTCTTT.

Written as DNA, the CDR3 is TGTGCCAGCAGTTTAAAGGGGACAGCCAACTATGGCTACACCTTC. It specifies CASSLKGTANYGYTF. This sequence joins TRBV27 and TRBJ1-2; 7 positions match TRBD1. Per the germline V gene, CDR1 is MNHEY and CDR2 is SMNVEV (reference sequence). V dropped 2 bases and J dropped 2; count of bases not matched to a gene: 5. This CDR3 contains 15 residues.

This rearrangement joins TRBV6-1 to TRBJ1-2, with 7 bases identical to TRBD1. The CDR3 runs to 14 residues. Germline assignment: CDR1 MNHNS and CDR2 SASEGT. The J segment lost 4 bases and the V segment lost 0 bases, leaving 2 bases of the junction unmatched. The CDR3 coding sequence is TGTGCCAGCAGTGAAGCCAGGGGGGTCTATGGCTACACCTTC. As protein: CASSEARGVYGYTF.

This sequence joins TRBV7-9 and TRBJ1-1, with D maybe TRBD1 (6 bases). Per germline, CDR1 SEHNR and CDR2 FQNEAQ (reference sequence). This CDR3 region has 13 residues. V was pared by 4 bases and J by 5 bases, with 11 bases between. CDR3 DNA sequence: TGTGCCAGCAGCTCGTTCACAGGGACTGAAGCTTTCTTT. Translated: CASSSFTGTEAFF.

This clone was seen only once. The rearrangement links TRBV14 to TRBJ2-1; D ambiguous. The germline V gene encodes CDR1 SGHDN and CDR2 FVKESK. Trimming removed 3 bases at V and 9 bases at J, with 15 bases between. There are 14 residues in the CDR3. CDR3 coding DNA: TGTGCCAGCAGCCATGACTGGGTCCCCGTTGAGCAGTTCTTC. This encodes CASSHDWVPVEQFF.

The rearrangement links TRBV6-5 to TRBJ1-1; no clear D. This CDR3 comprises 11 residues. The germline V and J ends were trimmed by 5 bases and 12 bases, with 13 bases remaining between them. Germline V gene data show CDR1 as MNHEY and CDR2 as SVGAGI. CDR3 nucleotides: TGTGCCAGCAGTCTGGGCGGGTCTCCTTTCTTT. This translates into CASSLGGSPFF.

This clone has only a few counts. At the DNA level, this CDR3 is encoded by other sequences in the same sample as well. This chain uses TRBV28 with TRBJ1-5; 8 nucleotides agree with TRBD1. In germline, CDR1 is MDHEN, CDR2 SYDVKM. This CDR3 contains 15 residues. Germline trimming cut 6 bases from V and 0 bases from J; bases unmatched to any gene: 4. The CDR3 DNA reads as TGTGCCAGCAGCCCCACAGGGGGTAGCAATCAGCCCCAGCATTTT. Translated, it gives CASSPTGGSNQPQHF.

This sequence joins TRBV4-2 and TRBJ2-4, with D possibly being TRBD2 (6 bases). The CDR3 spans 14 residues. Per germline, CDR1 LGHNA and CDR2 YNFKEQ. V lost 1 base to trimming and J lost 9 bases, with 13 bases between them. This CDR3 is CASSQGELGGIQYF. The CDR3 region has the DNA TGTGCCAGCAGCCAAGGGGAGCTGGGGGGCATTCAGTACTTC.

This clone was recorded once. CDR3 coding DNA: TGTGCCAGCAGCCCGGGACTAGCGGGGGGGCACCGCACAGATACGCAGTATTTT. Its translation: CASSPGLAGGHRTDTQYF. The chain couples TRBV4-2 to TRBJ2-3, with 16 bases aligning to TRBD2. Germline-derived CDR1 and CDR2 are LGHNA and YNFKEQ. The CDR3 contains 18 residues. Trimming cost V 4 bases and J 1 base; bases outside gene matches: 5.

The chain joins TRBV9 to TRBJ2-2; D call uncertain. V lost 2 bases and J 1 base, leaving 6 bases between the germline ends. Germline lookup yields CDR1 SGDLS and CDR2 YYNGEE. The length of the CDR3 is 14 residues. The CDR3 spells CASSVLGNTGELFF. The CDR3 coding sequence is TGTGCCAGCAGCGTCCTAGGGAACACCGGGGAGCTGTTTTTT.